The 22 T cell receptor beta chains reported below all come from one sample, sequenced in a study of cytomegalovirus exposure and HLA in healthy donors. Amplification used 60 Vbeta primers and 13 Jbeta primers. Produced via immunoSEQ multiplex PCR; TCRdb's table is partial and in-frame only. Of approximately 120,000 clones listed, approximately 89% were seen once; the top ten hold 6.7%. What was sequenced was PBMCs. These receptors were collected from a woman in her twenties or thirties in good health and CMV-seropositive.

This clone was counted a few times. This chain joins TRBV18 and TRBJ2-2, with 9 nucleotides matching TRBD1. V shed 3 bases and J 6 bases; nucleotides not matched to a gene: 8. CDR1 and CDR2 (germline): KGHSH, LQKENI. The CDR3 extends over 16 amino acids. The DNA for the CDR3 is TGTGCCAGCTCACCGGGGACAGGGTCGTTGTCCGGGGAGCTGTTTTTT. This codes for CASSPGTGSLSGELFF.

This chain uses TRBV23-1 with TRBJ2-7, with D perhaps TRBD1 (5 bases). TRBV23-1 is annotated as an ORF whose role is uncertain. The CDR3 length is 14 residues. V was pared by 0 bases and J by 6 bases, with 12 bases between. The CDR3 sequence is CASSQSGPVGEQYF. The CDR3 DNA follows: TGCGCCAGCAGTCAATCGGGGCCCGTCGGCGAGCAGTACTTC.

J is TRBJ1-1 and V is TRBV6-5; 7 bases map to TRBD1. CDR3 size: 13 residues. Germline CDR1 and CDR2: MNHEY and SVGAGI. V gave up 8 bases and J gave up 8 bases; unmatched junction bases: 11. The CDR3 region is CASGTDREREAFF. The CDR3, as DNA: TGTGCCAGCGGAACCGACAGGGAACGGGAAGCTTTCTTT.

The chain is built from TRBV11-2 and TRBJ2-5, with 7 bases identical to TRBD1. Germline CDR1 is SGHAT and CDR2 is FQNNGV. The V segment lost 2 bases and the J segment 1 base; nucleotides outside the gene matches: 7. The CDR3 is 16 residues long. The CDR3: CASSLIPRGLQETQYF. In DNA form, the CDR3 reads TGTGCCAGCAGCTTAATCCCGAGGGGGCTCCAAGAGACCCAGTACTTC.

This chain links TRBV19 with TRBJ1-4; no definite D call. Germline V gene lookup returns CDR1 LNHDA and CDR2 SQIVND (reference sequence). V shed 3 bases and J shed 7 bases, with 9 bases lying between them. The CDR3 loop spans 13 amino acids. CDR3 protein: CASSIGGFEKLFF. The CDR3 DNA is TGTGCCAGTAGTATTGGAGGGTTTGAAAAACTGTTTTTT.

This chain joins TRBV9 and TRBJ2-1; TRBD2 agrees at 9 bases. The CDR3 is 15 residues long. V was pared by 0 bases and J by 10 bases, with 8 bases of the junction left unmatched. CDR1 is SGDLS, CDR2 YYNGEE, per germline. The CDR3 DNA follows: TGTGCCAGCAGCGTAGGTGCGGGAGGGCCTGGAGAGCAGTTCTTC. This translates into CASSVGAGGPGEQFF.

V and J are TRBV25-1 and TRBJ1-3; D is perhaps TRBD1 (5 bases). CDR1 MGHDK and CDR2 SYGVNS come from the germline V gene. There are 12 residues in the CDR3. V lost 4 bases and J lost 7, with 8 bases in between. The CDR3 DNA reads TGTGCCAGCAGTGGGGGCTTTAACACCATATATTTT. Protein sequence: CASSGGFNTIYF.

This chain connects TRBV19 to TRBJ2-3, with D possibly matching TRBD2 (6 bases). The V gene's germline CDR1 is LNHDA and CDR2 SQIVND (reference sequence). CDR3 length: 16 amino acids. The ends were cut back, 2 bases at V and 1 base at J, with 13 bases in the middle. The CDR3 protein is CASSIYSGEGTDTQYF. Written as DNA, the CDR3 is TGTGCCAGTAGTATATATAGCGGCGAGGGCACAGATACGCAGTATTTT.

The V and J genes are TRBV30 and TRBJ2-7; TRBD2 is a possible D gene (5 bases). CDR1 and CDR2 (germline): GTSNPN, SVGIG (reference sequence). The CDR3 runs 11 residues. Trimming shortened V by 5 bases and J by 4 bases, and 9 bases separated the two germline ends. DNA of the CDR3: TGTGCCTGGGCGACTACTTACGAGCAGTACTTC. Translation gives CAWATTYEQYF. Full variable domain (outside the CDR3, taken from reference TRBV30 and TRBJ2-7): SQTIHQWPATLVQPVGSPLSLECTVEGTSNPNLYWYRQAAGRGLQLLFYSVGIGQISSEVPQNLSASRPQDRQFILSSKKLLLSDSGFYLCAWATTYEQYFGPGTRLTVT.

This clone was detected only a few times. The V gene is TRBV6-5, the J gene TRBJ1-3, with D possibly TRBD1 on 5 matching bases. There are 12 residues in the CDR3. Per germline, CDR1 MNHEY and CDR2 SVGAGI. Trimming removed 7 bases at V and 8 bases at J, with 12 bases between. The chain's CDR3 is CASTNGGYTIYF. In DNA, the CDR3 is TGTGCCAGCACTAACGGGGGGTACACCATATATTTT.

This chain links TRBV7-9 with TRBJ2-5, with a weak D call TRBD2 (6 bases). V was pared by 5 bases and J by 5 bases, with 18 bases between. Germline V CDR1 and CDR2: SEHNR, FQNEAQ (reference sequence). There are 15 residues in the CDR3. The CDR3 sequence: CASSPGQGRGETQYF. The CDR3 coding sequence is TGTGCCAGCAGCCCGGGTCAAGGCCGGGGGGAGACCCAGTACTTC.

V is TRBV28 and J is TRBJ1-3; 7 bases align to TRBD1. The CDR3 totals 17 residues. Germline CDR1 MDHEN, CDR2 SYDVKM. The ends lost 10 bases at V and 2 bases at J; junction bases unmatched: 17. The DNA of the CDR3 is TGTGCCACCCAGATGCCAATTCGGGACAGAACTGGAAACACCATATATTTT. This gives the protein CATQMPIRDRTGNTIYF.

This chain connects TRBV27 to TRBJ2-1, with a weak D call TRBD1 (5 bases). Germline CDR1 is MNHEY and CDR2 is SMNVEV (reference sequence). The CDR3 contains 14 residues. The ends were cut back, 5 bases at V and 6 bases at J, with 14 bases in the middle. CDR3 protein: CASSPGISPNEQFF. CDR3 sequence (DNA): TGTGCCAGCAGTCCAGGGATCTCGCCCAATGAGCAGTTCTTC.

The chain has TRBV29-1 and TRBJ2-3, with D possibly TRBD1 on 6 matching bases. This CDR3 comprises 12 residues. CDR1 is SQVTM, CDR2 ANQGSEA, per germline. Deletions cut 6 bases from V and 3 bases from J, with 10 bases between. DNA of the CDR3: TGCAGCGTCCAAACAGGGACAGATACGCAGTATTTT. This codes for CSVQTGTDTQYF.

Comment on this clone: The same CDR3 arises from other DNA sequences in this sample as well. CDR3 DNA: TGTGCCAGCTCACCCTCCACAGATACGCAGTATTTT. The encoded protein is CASSPSTDTQYF. The chain links TRBV18 to TRBJ2-3; no clear D. The germline V and J ends were trimmed by 3 bases and 2 bases, with 3 bases remaining between them. Looked up from germline, CDR1 is KGHSH and CDR2 is LQKENI. The CDR3 spans 12 residues.

The chain has TRBV6-5 and TRBJ1-2; D is unresolved. Looked up from germline, CDR1 is MNHEY and CDR2 is SVGAGI. V lost 6 bases, J lost 13 bases, and 18 bases lay in between. The CDR3 loop spans 12 amino acids. The chain's CDR3 is CASSPTSLEPTF. CDR3 in DNA: TGTGCCAGCAGCCCGACGAGTTTGGAGCCCACCTTC.

The CDR3 sequence: CASSSDPGNQPQHF. CDR3 bases: TGCGCCAGCAGCAGCGATCCTGGAAATCAGCCCCAGCATTTT. The chain recombines TRBV5-1 with TRBJ1-5; D gene ambiguous. The CDR3 runs 14 residues. V lost 4 bases to trimming and J lost 4 bases, with 12 bases between them. Germline values: CDR1 SGHRS, CDR2 YFSETQ.

The rearrangement joins TRBV5-4 to TRBJ2-6; D is perhaps TRBD2 (6 bases). This CDR3 comprises 15 residues. Per germline, CDR1 SGHNT and CDR2 YYREEE (reference sequence). V lost 2 bases and J lost 2, with 8 bases in between. Here the CDR3 DNA reads TGTGCCAGCAGCTTCGGGAGTACTGGGGCCAACGTCCTGACTTTC. As protein: CASSFGSTGANVLTF.

The gene calls are TRBV7-9 and TRBJ1-2; D is undetermined. CDR1 is SEHNR and CDR2 is FQNEAQ in the germline V gene (reference sequence). V lost 9 bases and J lost 4, with 12 bases in between. The CDR3 length is 12 residues. Here the CDR3 reads CASSRTAYGYTF. The CDR3 DNA reads TGTGCCAGTTCGAGGACTGCCTATGGCTACACCTTC.

The chain uses TRBV28 and TRBJ1-1, with 10 bases that match TRBD1. The CDR3 covers 18 residues. The V segment lost 2 bases and the J segment 0 bases; nucleotides outside the gene matches: 9. The germline gives CDR1 MDHEN, CDR2 SYDVKM. CDR3 DNA: TGTGCCAGCAGTTTAGTGGTGGGGACAGGGGAAGTGAACACTGAAGCTTTCTTT. As protein: CASSLVVGTGEVNTEAFF.

This chain joins TRBV7-9 and TRBJ2-7; 10 bases map to TRBD1. The CDR3 consists of 13 residues. CDR1 SEHNR and CDR2 FQNEAQ come from the germline V gene (reference sequence). The ends lost 3 bases at V and 6 bases at J; junction bases unmatched: 2. The CDR3 sequence is CASSFRDRGEQYF. DNA of the CDR3: TGTGCCAGCAGCTTCCGGGACAGGGGCGAGCAGTACTTC.

The chain is built from TRBV30 and TRBJ2-7; 7 bases match TRBD2. With 4 bases clipped from V and 5 bases from J, the junction kept 5 bases outside the gene matches. This CDR3 comprises 12 residues. Germline assignment: CDR1 GTSNPN and CDR2 SVGIG (reference sequence). Here the CDR3 reads CAWTGEGHEQYF. Here the CDR3 DNA reads TGTGCCTGGACGGGGGAGGGCCACGAGCAGTACTTC.